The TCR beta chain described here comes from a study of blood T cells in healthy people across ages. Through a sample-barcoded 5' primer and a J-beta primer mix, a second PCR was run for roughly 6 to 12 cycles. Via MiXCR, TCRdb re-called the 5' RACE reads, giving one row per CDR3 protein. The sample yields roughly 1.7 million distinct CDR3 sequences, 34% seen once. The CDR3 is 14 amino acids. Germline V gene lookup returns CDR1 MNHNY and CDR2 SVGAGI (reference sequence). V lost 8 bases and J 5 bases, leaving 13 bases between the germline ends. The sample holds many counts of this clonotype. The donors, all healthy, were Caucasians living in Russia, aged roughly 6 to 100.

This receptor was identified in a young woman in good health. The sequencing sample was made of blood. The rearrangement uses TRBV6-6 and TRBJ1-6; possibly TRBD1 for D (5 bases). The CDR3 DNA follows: TGTGCCAGCGGAACCGGGACGGATAATTCACCCCTCCACTTT. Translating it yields CASGTGTDNSPLHF.